This TCR beta chain appears in the sequencing data of a study of cytomegalovirus exposure and HLA in healthy donors. The PCR had 60 Vbeta and 13 Jbeta primers. The assay was immunoSEQ multiplex PCR, and TCRdb's table has in-frame clones only and misses some. Of roughly 92,000 clones listed, under 9% are singletons. This clone was detected a few times. Germline CDR1 and CDR2: SGHDT and YYEEEE. V lost 5 bases and J 0 bases, leaving 14 bases between the germline ends. This CDR3 contains 15 residues. Sequencing used PBMCs. The V and J genes are TRBV5-6 and TRBJ1-2, with D perhaps TRBD1 (6 bases). This sequence was found in a man aged 45 to 65 in good health and CMV-seronegative. The CDR3: CASRYGQTTNYGYTF. In DNA, the CDR3 is TGTGCCAGCAGATATGGACAGACTACTAACTATGGCTACACCTTC. The complete variable domain, with remaining parts taken from reference TRBV5-6 and TRBJ1-2, reads DAGVTQSPTHLIKTRGQQVTLRCSPKSGHDTVSWYQQALGQGPQFIFQYYEEEERQRGNFPDRFSGHQFPNYSSELNVNALLLGDSALYLCASRYGQTTNYGYTFGSGTRLTVV.